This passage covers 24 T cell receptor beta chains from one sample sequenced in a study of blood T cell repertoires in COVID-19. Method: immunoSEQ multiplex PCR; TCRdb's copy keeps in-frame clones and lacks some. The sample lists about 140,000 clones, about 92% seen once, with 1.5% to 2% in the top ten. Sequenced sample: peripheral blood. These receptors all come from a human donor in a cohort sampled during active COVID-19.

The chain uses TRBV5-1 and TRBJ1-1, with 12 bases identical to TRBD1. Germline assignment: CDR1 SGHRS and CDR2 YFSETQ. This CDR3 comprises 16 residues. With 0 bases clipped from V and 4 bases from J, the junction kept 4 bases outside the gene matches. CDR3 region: CASSLVGQGALTEAFF. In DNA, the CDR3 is TGCGCCAGCAGCTTGGTGGGACAGGGGGCCCTCACTGAAGCTTTCTTT.

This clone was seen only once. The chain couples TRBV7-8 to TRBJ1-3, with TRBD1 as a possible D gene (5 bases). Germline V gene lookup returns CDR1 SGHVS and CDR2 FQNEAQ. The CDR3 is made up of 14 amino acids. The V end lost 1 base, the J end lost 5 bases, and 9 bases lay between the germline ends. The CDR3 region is CASSLEGRRNTIYF. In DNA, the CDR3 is TGTGCCAGCAGCTTAGAGGGGCGGAGAAACACCATATATTTT.

The DNA for the CDR3 is TGTGCCAGCAGCCAAGAATTAACACAGCCCTACGAGCAGTACTTC. Protein product: CASSQELTQPYEQYF. The chain combines TRBV3-1 (or the pseudogene TRBV3-2) with TRBJ2-7, with D unclear. The CDR3 is made up of 15 amino acids. Germline V gives CDR1 LGHDT, CDR2 YNNKEL (reference sequence). V dropped 0 bases and J dropped 2 bases, with 11 bases sitting between them.

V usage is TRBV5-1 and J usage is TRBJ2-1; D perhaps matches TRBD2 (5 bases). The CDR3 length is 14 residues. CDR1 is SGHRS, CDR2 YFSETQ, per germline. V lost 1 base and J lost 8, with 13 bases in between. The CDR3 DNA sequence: TGCGCCAGCAGCTTGCTAAACTTGGAGGATGAGCAGTTCTTC. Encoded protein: CASSLLNLEDEQFF.

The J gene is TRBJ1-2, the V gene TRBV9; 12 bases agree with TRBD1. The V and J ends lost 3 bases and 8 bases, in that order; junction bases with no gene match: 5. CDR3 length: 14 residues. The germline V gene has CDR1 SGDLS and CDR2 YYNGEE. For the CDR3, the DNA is TGTGCCAGCAGCGCGGGACAGGGGGCCGAAGGCTACACCTTC. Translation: CASSAGQGAEGYTF.

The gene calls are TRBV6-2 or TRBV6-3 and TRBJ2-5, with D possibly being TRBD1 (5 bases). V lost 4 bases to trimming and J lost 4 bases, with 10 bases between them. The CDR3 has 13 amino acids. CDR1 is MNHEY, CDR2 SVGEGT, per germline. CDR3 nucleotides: TGTGCCAGCAGTTCGTCAGGGATAGAGACCCAGTACTTC. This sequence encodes CASSSSGIETQYF.

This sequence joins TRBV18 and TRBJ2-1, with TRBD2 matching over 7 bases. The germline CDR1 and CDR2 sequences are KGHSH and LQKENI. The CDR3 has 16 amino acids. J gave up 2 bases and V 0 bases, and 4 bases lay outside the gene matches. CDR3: CASSPPASGAYNEQFF. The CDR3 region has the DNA TGTGCCAGCTCACCACCGGCGAGCGGGGCCTACAATGAGCAGTTCTTC. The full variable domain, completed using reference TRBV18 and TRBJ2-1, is NAGVMQNPRHLVRRRGQEARLRCSPMKGHSHVYWYRQLPEEGLKFMVYLQKENIIDESGMPKERFSAEFPKEGPSILRIQQVVRGDSAAYFCASSPPASGAYNEQFFGPGTRLTVL.

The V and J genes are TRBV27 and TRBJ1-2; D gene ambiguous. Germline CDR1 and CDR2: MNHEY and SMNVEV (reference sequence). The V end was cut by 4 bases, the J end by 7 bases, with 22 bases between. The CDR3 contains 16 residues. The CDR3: CASSSHPGGGDGGYTF. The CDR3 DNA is TGTGCCAGCAGTTCGCACCCTGGTGGAGGTGATGGTGGCTACACCTTC.

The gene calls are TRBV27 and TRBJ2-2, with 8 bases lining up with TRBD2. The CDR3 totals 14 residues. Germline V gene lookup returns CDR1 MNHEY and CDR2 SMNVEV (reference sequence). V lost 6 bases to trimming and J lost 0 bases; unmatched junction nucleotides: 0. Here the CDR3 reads CASRGLANTGELFF. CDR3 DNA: TGTGCCAGCAGGGGACTAGCGAACACCGGGGAGCTGTTTTTT.

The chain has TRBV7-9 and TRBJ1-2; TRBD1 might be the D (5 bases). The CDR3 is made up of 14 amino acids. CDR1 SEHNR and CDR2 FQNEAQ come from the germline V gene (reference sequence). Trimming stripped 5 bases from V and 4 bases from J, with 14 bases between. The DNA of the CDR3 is TGTGCCAGCAGCAACTCGACAGAAAGCTATGGCTACACCTTC. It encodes CASSNSTESYGYTF.

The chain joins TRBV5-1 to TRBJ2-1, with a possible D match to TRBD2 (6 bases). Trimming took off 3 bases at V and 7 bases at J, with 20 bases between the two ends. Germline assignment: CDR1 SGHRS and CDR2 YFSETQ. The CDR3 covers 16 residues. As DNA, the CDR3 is TGCGCCAGCAGCTGGGGGGTCGTGGGGCGCTTAAATGAGCAGTTCTTC. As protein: CASSWGVVGRLNEQFF.

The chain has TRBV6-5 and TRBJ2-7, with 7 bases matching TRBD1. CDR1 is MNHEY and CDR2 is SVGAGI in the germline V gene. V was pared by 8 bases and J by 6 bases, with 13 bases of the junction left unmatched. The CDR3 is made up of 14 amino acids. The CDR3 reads CASSPPGQLSEQYF. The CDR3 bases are TGTGCCAGCTCACCACCGGGACAGTTATCCGAGCAGTACTTC.

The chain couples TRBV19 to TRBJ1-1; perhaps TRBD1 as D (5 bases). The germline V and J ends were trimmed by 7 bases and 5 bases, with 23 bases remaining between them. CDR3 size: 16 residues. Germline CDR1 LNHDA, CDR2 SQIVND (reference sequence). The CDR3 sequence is CASTLDPGAGKTEAFF. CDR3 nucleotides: TGTGCCAGTACCCTCGACCCTGGGGCAGGAAAGACTGAAGCTTTCTTT.

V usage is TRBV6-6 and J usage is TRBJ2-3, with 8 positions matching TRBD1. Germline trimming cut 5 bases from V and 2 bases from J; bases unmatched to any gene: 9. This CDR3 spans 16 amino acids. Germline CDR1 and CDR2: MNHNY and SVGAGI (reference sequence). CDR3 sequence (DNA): TGTGCCAGCAGTCGATCAGGGGGCAGGAACACAGATACGCAGTATTTT. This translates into CASSRSGGRNTDTQYF.

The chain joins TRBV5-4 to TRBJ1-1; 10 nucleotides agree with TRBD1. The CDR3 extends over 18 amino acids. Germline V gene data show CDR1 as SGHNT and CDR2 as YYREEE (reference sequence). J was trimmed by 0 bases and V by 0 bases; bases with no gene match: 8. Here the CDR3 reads CASSLGQGAGIMNTEAFF. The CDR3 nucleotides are TGTGCCAGCAGCTTGGGACAGGGGGCGGGGATCATGAACACTGAAGCTTTCTTT. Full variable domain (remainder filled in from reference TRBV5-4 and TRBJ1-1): ETGVTQSPTHLIKTRGQQVTLRCSSQSGHNTVSWYQQALGQGPQFIFQYYREEENGRGNFPPRFSGLQFPNYSSELNVNALELDDSALYLCASSLGQGAGIMNTEAFFGQGTRLTVV.

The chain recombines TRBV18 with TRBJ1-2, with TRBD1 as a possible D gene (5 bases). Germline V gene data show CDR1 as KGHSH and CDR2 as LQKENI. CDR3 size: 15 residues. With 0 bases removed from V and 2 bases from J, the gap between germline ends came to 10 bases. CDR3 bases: TGTGCCAGCTCACCACCTTTGACAGCCAACTATGGCTACACCTTC. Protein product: CASSPPLTANYGYTF.

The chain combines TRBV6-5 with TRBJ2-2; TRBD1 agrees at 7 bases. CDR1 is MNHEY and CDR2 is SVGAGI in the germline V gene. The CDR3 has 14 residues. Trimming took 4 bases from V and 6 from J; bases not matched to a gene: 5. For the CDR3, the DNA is TGTGCCAGCAGTTTGGACAGGCCCGCCGGGGAGCTGTTTTTT. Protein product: CASSLDRPAGELFF.

The CDR3 here is CASSFLTSGGHNEQFF. In DNA form, the CDR3 reads TGCGCCAGCAGCTTCCTCACTAGCGGGGGGCACAATGAGCAGTTCTTC. This chain uses TRBV5-1 with TRBJ2-1; 12 bases line up with TRBD2. The CDR3 covers 16 residues. The germline gives CDR1 SGHRS, CDR2 YFSETQ. V trimming: 2 bases; J trimming: 5 bases; junction bases outside the gene matches: 5.

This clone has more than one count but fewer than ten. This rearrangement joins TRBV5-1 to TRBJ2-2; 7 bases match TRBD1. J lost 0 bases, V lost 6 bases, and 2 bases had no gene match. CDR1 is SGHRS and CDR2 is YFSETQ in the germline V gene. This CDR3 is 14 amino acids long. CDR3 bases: TGCGCCAGCATGACAGGGACGAACACCGGGGAGCTGTTTTTT. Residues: CASMTGTNTGELFF.

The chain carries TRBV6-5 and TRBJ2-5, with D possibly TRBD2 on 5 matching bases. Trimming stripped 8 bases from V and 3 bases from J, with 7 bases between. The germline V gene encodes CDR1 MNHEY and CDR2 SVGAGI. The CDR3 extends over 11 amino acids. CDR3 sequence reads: CASEGEETQYF. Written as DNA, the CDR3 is TGTGCCAGCGAGGGCGAAGAGACCCAGTACTTC.

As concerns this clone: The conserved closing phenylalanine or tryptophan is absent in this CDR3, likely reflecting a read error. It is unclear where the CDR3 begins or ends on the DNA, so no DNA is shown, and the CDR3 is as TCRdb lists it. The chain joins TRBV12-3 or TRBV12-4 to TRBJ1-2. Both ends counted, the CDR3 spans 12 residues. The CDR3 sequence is CASTLRGRDFRI.

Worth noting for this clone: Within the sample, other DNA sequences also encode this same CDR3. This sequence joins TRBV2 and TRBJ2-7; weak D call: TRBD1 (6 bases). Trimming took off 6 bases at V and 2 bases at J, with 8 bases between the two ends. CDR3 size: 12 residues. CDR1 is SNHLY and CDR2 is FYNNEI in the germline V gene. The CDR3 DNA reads TGTGCCAGCAGGAACAGGGCCTACGAGCAGTACTTC. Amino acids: CASRNRAYEQYF.

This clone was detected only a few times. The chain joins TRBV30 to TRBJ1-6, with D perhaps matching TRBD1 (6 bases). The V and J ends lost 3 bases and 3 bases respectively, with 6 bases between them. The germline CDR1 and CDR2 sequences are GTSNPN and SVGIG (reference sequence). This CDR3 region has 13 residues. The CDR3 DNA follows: TGTGCCTGGAGAGGGGGCTATAATTCACCCCTCCACTTT. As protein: CAWRGGYNSPLHF.

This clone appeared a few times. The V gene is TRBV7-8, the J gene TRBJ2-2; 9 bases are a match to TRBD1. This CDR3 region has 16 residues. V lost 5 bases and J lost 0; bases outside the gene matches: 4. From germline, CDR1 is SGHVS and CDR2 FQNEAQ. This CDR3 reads CASSPRDRANTGELFF. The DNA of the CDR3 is TGTGCCAGCAGCCCCAGGGACAGGGCGAACACCGGGGAGCTGTTTTTT.